What follows is one TCR beta chain and its context. Documented treatment: preoperative locoregional IRX-2 cytokine immunotherapy. These data come from a study of preoperative IRX-2 immunotherapy in early breast cancer. V was pared by 6 bases and J by 8 bases, with 16 bases between. CDR3 length equals 13 residues. Repertoires were generated with immunoSEQ multiplex PCR, while TCRdb's copy carries only in-frame clones and drops some. The sample has around 30,000 clones, 78% seen once; the top ten hold around 2.3%. The sequencing used lymph node tissue, collected before IRX-2 immunotherapy. The chain is built from TRBV23-1 and TRBJ1-2; no firm D call. TRBV23-1 carries the ORF label, with uncertain function. The sequence was collected from a human donor with breast cancer. In nucleotides, the CDR3 is TGCGCCAGCAGCCACCAAGCAAGGAGGGGCTACACCTTC. This gives the protein CASSHQARRGYTF.